Listed here are 11 T cell receptor beta chains from one sample, sequenced in a study of read filtering for tumor transcriptome and immune sequencing. From 300 to 450 ng of RNA, a library with molecular barcoded alpha/delta and beta/gamma adaptors was made. Via MiXCR, TCRdb re-called the reads, giving one row per CDR3 protein. The sample records about 28,000 distinct CDR3 sequences, roughly an eighth being singletons. Material for sequencing was a population of CD138-negative cells sorted from bone marrow. These receptors were obtained from a donor aged 40 or older with multiple myeloma.

Only a few counts were recorded for this clonotype. A much bigger clone sits one base away, suggesting this may be a read error. CDR3 amino acids: CASSGAGGTQPQHF. CDR3 nucleotide sequence: TGTGCCAGCAGTGGGGCAGGGGGCACTCAGCCCCAGCATTTT. This chain connects TRBV2 to TRBJ1-5, with 8 bases identical to TRBD1. Germline-derived CDR1 and CDR2 are SNHLY and FYNNEI. The ends lost 4 bases at V and 6 bases at J; junction bases unmatched: 5. The CDR3 runs to 14 residues.

In the case of this clonotype: A clone one base away is much larger, so this may be a read error. This sequence joins TRBV2 and TRBJ2-2; D is unclear. Looked up from germline, CDR1 is SNHLY and CDR2 is FYNNEI. The CDR3 contains 15 residues. Trimming removed 7 bases from V and 6 bases from J, with 18 bases in between. Here the CDR3 reads CASIRDQGLAGELFF. CDR3 nucleotide sequence: TGTGCCAGCATCCGTGATCAAGGCTTGGCCGGGGAGCTGTTTTTT.

This clonotype has ten or more counts. J is TRBJ1-2 and V is TRBV30, with D possibly matching TRBD1 (5 bases). The CDR3 is made up of 12 amino acids. V was cut by 2 bases and J by 8 bases, with 12 bases left in between. Germline lookup yields CDR1 GTSNPN and CDR2 SVGIG (reference sequence). The chain's CDR3 is CAWSTGSWGYTF. CDR3 in DNA: TGTGCCTGGAGTACAGGATCCTGGGGCTACACCTTC.

This clonotype has a count of ten or more. At one of its ends the junction is not consistent with the germline gene, which may arise from a read error. This sequence joins TRBV27 and TRBJ1-5; no definite D call. Germline CDR1 and CDR2: MNHEY and SMNVEV (reference sequence). The CDR3 extends over 14 amino acids. As DNA, the CDR3 is TGTGCCAGCAGTTTAACAGCGATAGATCAACCCCAGCATTTT. Its protein is CASSLTAIDQPQHF.

A word on this clonotype: With a much larger clone just one base away, this may be a read error. V usage is TRBV4-2 and J usage is TRBJ2-3; the match to TRBD2 covers 13 bases. This CDR3 is 16 amino acids long. The germline V gene has CDR1 LGHNA and CDR2 YNFKEQ. CDR3 sequence (DNA): TGTGCCAGCAGCCTGGAACTAGCGGGAGGGGGGGATACGCGGTATTTT. Its translation: CASSLELAGGGDTRYF.

This clonotype was detected many times. V is TRBV6-4 and J is TRBJ1-1; possible D gene TRBD1, 6 bases. Germline CDR1 MRHNA, CDR2 SNTAGT. This CDR3 spans 14 amino acids. The V end was cut by 1 base, the J end by 4 bases, with 10 bases between. The CDR3: CASSDWSRGTEAFF. Written as DNA, the CDR3 is TGTGCCAGCAGTGACTGGAGCAGGGGCACTGAAGCTTTCTTT.

This clonotype was seen more than once but under ten times. This may be a read error, as it is one base from a much larger clone. The genes are TRBV29-1 and TRBJ2-2; D gene uncertain. Between the trimmed V and J ends, which lost 6 bases and 7 bases, there was a span of 15 bases. This CDR3 contains 13 residues. Germline V gene data show CDR1 as SQVTM and CDR2 as ANQGSEA. The CDR3 DNA is TGCAGCGTACGGACCAACGTAGGCGGGGAGCTGTTTTTT. It translates to CSVRTNVGGELFF.

This clonotype was observed at least ten times. V usage is TRBV18 and J usage is TRBJ2-2, with D tentatively TRBD2 (6 bases). The CDR3 is made up of 18 amino acids. The germline V and J ends were trimmed by 0 bases and 6 bases, with 20 bases remaining between them. In germline, CDR1 is KGHSH, CDR2 LQKENI. The CDR3 DNA follows: TGTGCCAGCTCACCACCAGGAGGGTTGATTATCTACGCCGGGGAGCTGTTTTTT. Translating it yields CASSPPGGLIIYAGELFF.

The chain has TRBV2 and TRBJ2-2, with TRBD2 as a possible D gene (5 bases). Germline V gives CDR1 SNHLY, CDR2 FYNNEI. The CDR3 has 13 residues. The germline V and J ends were trimmed by 11 bases and 5 bases, with 15 bases remaining between them. The CDR3 DNA follows: TGTGCCGGGAAAAGGACGGGGACCGGGGAGCTGTTTTTT. Its protein product is CAGKRTGTGELFF.

On this clonotype itself: A far bigger clonotype differs at one base, so this is likely a read error. No conserved phenylalanine or tryptophan ends this CDR3, so it is likely a read error. V usage is TRBV6-1 and J usage is TRBJ2-1; 7 bases are shared with TRBD1. Germline V gene data show CDR1 as MNHNS and CDR2 as SASEGT. J was trimmed by 0 bases and V by 5 bases; bases with no gene match: 7. This CDR3 comprises 16 residues. This chain's CDR3 is CASSYGRDSSYNEQFS. For the CDR3, the DNA is TGTGCCAGCAGTTACGGACGGGACAGCTCCTACAATGAGCAGTTCTCC.

The sample holds a few counts of this clonotype. The chain has TRBV7-3 and TRBJ2-7; the D is unclear. V lost 2 bases, J lost 1 base, and 9 bases lay in between. CDR3 length: 14 amino acids. Germline assignment: CDR1 SGHTA and CDR2 FQGTGA. DNA of the CDR3: TGTGCCAGCAGCTTAGTTACCAGTTCCTACGAGCAGTACTTC. Translated: CASSLVTSSYEQYF.